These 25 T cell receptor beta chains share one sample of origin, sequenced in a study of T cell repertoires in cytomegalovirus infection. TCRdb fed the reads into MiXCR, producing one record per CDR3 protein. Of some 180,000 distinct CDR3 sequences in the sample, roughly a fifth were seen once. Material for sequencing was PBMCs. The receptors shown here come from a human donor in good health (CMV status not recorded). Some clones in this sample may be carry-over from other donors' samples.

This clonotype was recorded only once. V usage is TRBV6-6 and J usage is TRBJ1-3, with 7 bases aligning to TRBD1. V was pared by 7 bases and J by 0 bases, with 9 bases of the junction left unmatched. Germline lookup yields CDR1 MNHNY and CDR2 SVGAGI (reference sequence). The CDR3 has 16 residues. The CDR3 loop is CASKPRDRPSGNTIYF. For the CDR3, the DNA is TGTGCCAGCAAGCCCAGGGACAGACCCTCTGGAAACACCATATATTTT.

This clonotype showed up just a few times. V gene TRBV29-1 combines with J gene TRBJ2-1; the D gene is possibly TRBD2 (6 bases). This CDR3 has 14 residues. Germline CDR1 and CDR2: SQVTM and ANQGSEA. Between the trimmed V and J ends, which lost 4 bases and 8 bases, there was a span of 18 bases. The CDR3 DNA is TGCAGCGTTGTAGGCGGAGGCGGGGTTTATGAGCAGTTCTTC. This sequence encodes CSVVGGGGVYEQFF.

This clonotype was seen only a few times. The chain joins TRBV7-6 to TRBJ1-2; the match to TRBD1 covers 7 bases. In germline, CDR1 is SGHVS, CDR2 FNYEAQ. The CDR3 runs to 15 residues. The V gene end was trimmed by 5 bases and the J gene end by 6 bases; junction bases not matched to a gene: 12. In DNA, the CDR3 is TGTGCCAGCAGCACCAGCGGGACAGAGTGGAATGGCTACACCTTC. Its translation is CASSTSGTEWNGYTF.

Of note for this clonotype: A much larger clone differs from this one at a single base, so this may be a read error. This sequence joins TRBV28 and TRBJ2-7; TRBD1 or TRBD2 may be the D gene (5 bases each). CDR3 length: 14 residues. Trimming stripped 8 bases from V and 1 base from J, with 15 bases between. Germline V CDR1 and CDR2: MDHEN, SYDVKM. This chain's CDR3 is CASASPEGSYEQYF. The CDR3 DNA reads TGTGCCAGCGCCAGCCCAGAGGGGTCCTACGAGCAGTACTTC.

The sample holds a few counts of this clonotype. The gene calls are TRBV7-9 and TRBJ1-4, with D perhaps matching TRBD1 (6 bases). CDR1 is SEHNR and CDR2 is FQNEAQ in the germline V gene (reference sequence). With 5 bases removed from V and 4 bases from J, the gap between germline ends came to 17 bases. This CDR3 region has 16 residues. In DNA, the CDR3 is TGTGCCAGCAGCACCCCCTCCCAGGGGATTAATGAAAAACTGTTTTTT. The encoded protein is CASSTPSQGINEKLFF.

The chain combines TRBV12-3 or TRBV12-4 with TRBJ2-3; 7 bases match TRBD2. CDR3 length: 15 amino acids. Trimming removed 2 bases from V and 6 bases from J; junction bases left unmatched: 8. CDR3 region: CASSLRGRGVDTQYF. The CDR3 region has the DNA TGTGCCAGCAGTTTACGGGGACGGGGGGTGGATACGCAGTATTTT.

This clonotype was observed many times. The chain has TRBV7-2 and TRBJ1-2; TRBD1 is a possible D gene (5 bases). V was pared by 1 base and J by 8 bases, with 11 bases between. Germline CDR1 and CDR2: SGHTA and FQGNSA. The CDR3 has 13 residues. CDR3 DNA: TGTGCCAGCAGCTTAGGTCAATGGACAGGCTACACCTTC. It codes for CASSLGQWTGYTF. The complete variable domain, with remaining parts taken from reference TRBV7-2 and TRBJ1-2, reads GAGVSQSPSNKVTEKGKDVELRCDPISGHTALYWYRQSLGQGLEFLIYFQGNSAPDKSGLPSDRFSAERTGGSVSTLTIQRTQQEDSAVYLCASSLGQWTGYTFGSGTRLTVV.

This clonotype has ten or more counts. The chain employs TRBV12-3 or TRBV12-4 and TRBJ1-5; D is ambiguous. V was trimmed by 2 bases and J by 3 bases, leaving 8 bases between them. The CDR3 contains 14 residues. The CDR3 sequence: CASSLQVPNQPQHF. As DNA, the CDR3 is TGTGCCAGCAGTTTACAGGTCCCCAATCAGCCCCAGCATTTT.

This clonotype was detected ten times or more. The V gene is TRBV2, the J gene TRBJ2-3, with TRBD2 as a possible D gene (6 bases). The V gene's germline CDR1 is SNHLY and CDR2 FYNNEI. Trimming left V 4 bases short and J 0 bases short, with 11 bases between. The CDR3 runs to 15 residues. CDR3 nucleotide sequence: TGTGCCAGCAGTGGGGGGGACTGGAGCACAGATACGCAGTATTTT. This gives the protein CASSGGDWSTDTQYF.

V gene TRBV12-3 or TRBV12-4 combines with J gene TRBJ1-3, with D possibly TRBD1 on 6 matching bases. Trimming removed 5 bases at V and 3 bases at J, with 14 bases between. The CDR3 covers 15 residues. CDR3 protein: CASSTPGVGGNTIYF. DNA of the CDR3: TGTGCCAGCAGTACCCCAGGGGTTGGTGGAAACACCATATATTTT.

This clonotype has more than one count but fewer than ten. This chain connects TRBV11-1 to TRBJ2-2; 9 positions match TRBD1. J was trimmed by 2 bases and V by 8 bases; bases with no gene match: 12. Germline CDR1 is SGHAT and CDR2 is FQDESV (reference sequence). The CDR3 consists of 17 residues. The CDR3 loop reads CASGAWGQGLNTGELFF. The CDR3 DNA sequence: TGTGCCAGCGGGGCCTGGGGACAGGGCTTAAACACCGGGGAGCTGTTTTTT.

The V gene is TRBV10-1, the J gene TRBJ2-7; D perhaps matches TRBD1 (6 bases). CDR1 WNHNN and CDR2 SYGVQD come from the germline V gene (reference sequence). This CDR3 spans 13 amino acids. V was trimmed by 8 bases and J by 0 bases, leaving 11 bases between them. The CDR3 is CASGTSGSYEQYF. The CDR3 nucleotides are TGCGCCAGCGGGACATCTGGCTCCTACGAGCAGTACTTC.

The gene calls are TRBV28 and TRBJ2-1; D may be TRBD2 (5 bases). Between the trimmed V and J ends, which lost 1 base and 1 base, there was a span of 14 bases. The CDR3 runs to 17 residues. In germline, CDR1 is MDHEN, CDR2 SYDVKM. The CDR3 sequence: CASSLFPRGRSYNEQFF. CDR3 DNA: TGTGCCAGCAGTTTATTTCCCCGAGGGCGGTCCTACAATGAGCAGTTCTTC.

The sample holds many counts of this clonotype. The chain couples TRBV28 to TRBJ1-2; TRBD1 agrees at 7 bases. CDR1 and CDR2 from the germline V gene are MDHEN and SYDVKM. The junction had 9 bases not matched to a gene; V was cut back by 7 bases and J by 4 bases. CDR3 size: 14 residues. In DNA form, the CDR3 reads TGTGCCAGCACCGCGGGAGGGACAGCCTATGGCTACACCTTC. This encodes CASTAGGTAYGYTF.

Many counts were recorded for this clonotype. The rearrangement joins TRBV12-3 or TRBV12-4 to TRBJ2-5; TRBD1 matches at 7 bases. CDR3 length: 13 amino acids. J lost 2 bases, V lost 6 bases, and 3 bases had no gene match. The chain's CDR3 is CASRGTVQETQYF. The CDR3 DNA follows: TGTGCCAGCAGGGGGACAGTACAAGAGACCCAGTACTTC.

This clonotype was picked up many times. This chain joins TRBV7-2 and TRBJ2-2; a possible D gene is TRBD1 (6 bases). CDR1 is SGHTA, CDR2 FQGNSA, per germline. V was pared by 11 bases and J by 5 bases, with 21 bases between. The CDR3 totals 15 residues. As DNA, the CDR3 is TGTGCCGGGAGCCAGGGTGGGGGCTGGACCGGGGAGCTGTTTTTT. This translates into CAGSQGGGWTGELFF.

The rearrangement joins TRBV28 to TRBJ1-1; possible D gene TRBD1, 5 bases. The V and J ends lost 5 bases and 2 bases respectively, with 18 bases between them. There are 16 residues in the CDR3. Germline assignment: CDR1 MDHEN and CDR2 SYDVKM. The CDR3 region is CASSRAGGRGNTEAFF. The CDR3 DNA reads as TGTGCCAGCAGTAGGGCTGGGGGTAGGGGTAACACTGAAGCTTTCTTT.

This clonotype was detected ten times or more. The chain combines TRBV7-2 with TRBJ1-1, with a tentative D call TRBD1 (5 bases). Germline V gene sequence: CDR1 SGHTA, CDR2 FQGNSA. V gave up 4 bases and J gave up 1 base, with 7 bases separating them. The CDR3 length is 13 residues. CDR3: CASSWGWNTEAFF. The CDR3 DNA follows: TGTGCCAGCAGCTGGGGGTGGAACACTGAAGCTTTCTTT.

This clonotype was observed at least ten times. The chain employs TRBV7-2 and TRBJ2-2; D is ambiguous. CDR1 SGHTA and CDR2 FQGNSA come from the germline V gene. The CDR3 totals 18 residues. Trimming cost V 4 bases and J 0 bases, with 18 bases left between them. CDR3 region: CASSSRYRGPANTGELFF. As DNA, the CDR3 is TGTGCCAGCAGCTCCCGGTACAGAGGACCTGCGAACACCGGGGAGCTGTTTTTT.

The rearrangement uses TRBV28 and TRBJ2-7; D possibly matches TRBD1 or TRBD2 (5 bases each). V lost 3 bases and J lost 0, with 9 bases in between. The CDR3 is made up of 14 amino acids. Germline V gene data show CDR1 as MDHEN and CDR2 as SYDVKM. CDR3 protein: CASSFPGASYEQYF. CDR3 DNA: TGTGCCAGCAGTTTCCCCGGGGCCTCCTACGAGCAGTACTTC.

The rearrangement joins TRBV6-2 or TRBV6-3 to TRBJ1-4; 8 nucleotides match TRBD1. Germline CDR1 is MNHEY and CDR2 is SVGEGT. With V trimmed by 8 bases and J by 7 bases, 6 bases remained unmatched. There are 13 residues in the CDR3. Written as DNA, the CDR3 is TGTGCCAGCTCCAGGGGGCCGGTTGAAAAACTGTTTTTT. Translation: CASSRGPVEKLFF.

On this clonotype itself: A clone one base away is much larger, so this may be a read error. CDR3 region: CVSSLAGGYTDTQYF. The CDR3 nucleotides are TGTGTCAGCAGCCTAGCGGGAGGGTACACAGATACGCAGTATTTT. The J gene is TRBJ2-3, the V gene TRBV7-2; TRBD2 matches at 12 bases. There are 15 residues in the CDR3. Germline V CDR1 and CDR2: SGHTA, FQGNSA.

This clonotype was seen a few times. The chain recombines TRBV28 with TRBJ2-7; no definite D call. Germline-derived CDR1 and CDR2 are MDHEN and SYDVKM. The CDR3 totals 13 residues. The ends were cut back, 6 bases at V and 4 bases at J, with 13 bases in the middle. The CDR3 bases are TGTGCCAGCAGAGCCCCCTCCGGATACGAGCAGTACTTC. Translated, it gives CASRAPSGYEQYF. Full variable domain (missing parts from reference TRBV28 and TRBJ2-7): DVKVTQSSRYLVKRTGEKVFLECVQDMDHENMFWYRQDPGLGLRLIYFSYDVKMKEKGDIPEGYSVSREKKERFSLILESASTNQTSMYLCASRAPSGYEQYFGPGTRLTVT.

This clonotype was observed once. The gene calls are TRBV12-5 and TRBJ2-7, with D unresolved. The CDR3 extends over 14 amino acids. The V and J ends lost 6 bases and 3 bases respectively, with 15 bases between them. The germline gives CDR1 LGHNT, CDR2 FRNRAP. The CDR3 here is CASGNGLTRYEQYF. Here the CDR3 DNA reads TGTGCTAGTGGCAACGGCCTTACCCGCTACGAGCAGTACTTC.

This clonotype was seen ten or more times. The CDR3 sequence: CASSLRGLGDEQYF. The CDR3 DNA reads TGTGCCAGCAGCTTGCGCGGGTTAGGAGACGAGCAGTACTTC. The gene calls are TRBV5-6 and TRBJ2-7; D is perhaps TRBD2 (5 bases). Germline V gene lookup returns CDR1 SGHDT and CDR2 YYEEEE. Trimming stripped 1 base from V and 5 bases from J, with 13 bases between. The CDR3 length is 14 residues.